This TCR beta chain was observed in a study of cytomegalovirus exposure and HLA in healthy donors. Overall study results and limits: In the analysis, some V segments, TRBV6-2 and TRBV6-3 included, were excluded as indistinguishable.

In regard to this clone: Its specificity is unknown.

The primer mix had 60 Vbeta and 13 Jbeta primers. The repertoire was sequenced with immunoSEQ multiplex PCR; TCRdb's copy has only in-frame clones and lacks some. Among fewer than 110,000 clones listed, 85% were seen once. The germline CDR1 and CDR2 sequences are SGHRS and YFSETQ. The CDR3 is made up of 15 amino acids. J lost 5 bases, V lost 3 bases, and 8 bases had no gene match. Sequences were obtained from PBMCs. This sequence joins TRBV5-1 and TRBJ2-7; 10 bases agree with TRBD1. The receptor comes from a young man in good health and CMV-seronegative. The CDR3 DNA reads as TGCGCCAGCAGCTCTACCGGGACAGGGGTCCACGAGCAGTACTTC. This codes for CASSSTGTGVHEQYF.